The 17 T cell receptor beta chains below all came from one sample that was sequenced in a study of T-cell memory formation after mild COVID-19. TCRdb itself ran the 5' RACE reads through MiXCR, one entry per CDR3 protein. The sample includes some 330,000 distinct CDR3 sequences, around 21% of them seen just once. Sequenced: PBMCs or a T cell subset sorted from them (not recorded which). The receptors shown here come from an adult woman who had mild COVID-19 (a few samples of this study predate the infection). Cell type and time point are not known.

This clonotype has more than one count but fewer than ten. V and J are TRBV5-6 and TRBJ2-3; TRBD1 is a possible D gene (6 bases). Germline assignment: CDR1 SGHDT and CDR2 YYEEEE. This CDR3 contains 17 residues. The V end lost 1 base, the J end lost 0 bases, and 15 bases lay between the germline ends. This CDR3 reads CASSLQGQGPSTDTQYF. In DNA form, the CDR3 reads TGTGCCAGCAGCTTGCAGGGGCAGGGCCCTAGCACAGATACGCAGTATTTT.

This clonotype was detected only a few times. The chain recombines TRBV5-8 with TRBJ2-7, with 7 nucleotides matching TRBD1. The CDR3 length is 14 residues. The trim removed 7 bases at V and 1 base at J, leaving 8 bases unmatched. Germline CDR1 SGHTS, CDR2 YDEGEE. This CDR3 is CASVSQGLSYEQYF. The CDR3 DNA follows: TGTGCCAGCGTGTCACAGGGGTTATCCTACGAGCAGTACTTC.

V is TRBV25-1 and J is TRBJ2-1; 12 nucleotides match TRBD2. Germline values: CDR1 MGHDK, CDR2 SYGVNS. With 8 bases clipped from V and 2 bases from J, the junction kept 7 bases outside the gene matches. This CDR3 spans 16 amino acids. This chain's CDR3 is CASGGASGRAYNEQFF. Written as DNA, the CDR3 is TGTGCCAGCGGAGGTGCTAGCGGGAGGGCCTACAATGAGCAGTTCTTC.

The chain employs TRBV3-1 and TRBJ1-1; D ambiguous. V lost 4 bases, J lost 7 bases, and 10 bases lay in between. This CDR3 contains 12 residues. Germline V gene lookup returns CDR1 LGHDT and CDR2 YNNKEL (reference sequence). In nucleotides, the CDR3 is TGTGCCAGCAGCCGAAGGACCTATGAAGCTTTCTTT. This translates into CASSRRTYEAFF.

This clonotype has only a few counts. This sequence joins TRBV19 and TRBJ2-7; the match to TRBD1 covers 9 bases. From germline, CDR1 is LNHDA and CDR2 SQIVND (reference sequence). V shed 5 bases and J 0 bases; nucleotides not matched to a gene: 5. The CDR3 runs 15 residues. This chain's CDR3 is CASSPRDRASYEQYF. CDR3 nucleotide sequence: TGTGCCAGTAGTCCGCGGGACAGGGCCTCCTACGAGCAGTACTTC.

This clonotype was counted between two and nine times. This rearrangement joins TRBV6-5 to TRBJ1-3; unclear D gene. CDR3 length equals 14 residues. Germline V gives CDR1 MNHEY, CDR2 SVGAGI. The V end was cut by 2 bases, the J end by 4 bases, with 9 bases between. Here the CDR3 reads CASSYGPLGNTIYF. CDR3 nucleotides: TGTGCCAGCAGTTACGGGCCTCTCGGAAACACCATATATTTT.

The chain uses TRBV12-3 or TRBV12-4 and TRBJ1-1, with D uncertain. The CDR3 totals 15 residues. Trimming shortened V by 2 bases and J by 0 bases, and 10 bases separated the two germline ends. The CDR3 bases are TGTGCCAGCAGTTTAATCCCCCCCATGAACACTGAAGCTTTCTTT. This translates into CASSLIPPMNTEAFF.

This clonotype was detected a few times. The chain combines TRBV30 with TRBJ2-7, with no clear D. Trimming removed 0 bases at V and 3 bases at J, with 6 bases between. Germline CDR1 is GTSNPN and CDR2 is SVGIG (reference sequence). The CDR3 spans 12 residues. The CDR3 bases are TGTGCCTGGAGTGTAGGGTTCTACGAGCAGTACTTC. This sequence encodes CAWSVGFYEQYF.

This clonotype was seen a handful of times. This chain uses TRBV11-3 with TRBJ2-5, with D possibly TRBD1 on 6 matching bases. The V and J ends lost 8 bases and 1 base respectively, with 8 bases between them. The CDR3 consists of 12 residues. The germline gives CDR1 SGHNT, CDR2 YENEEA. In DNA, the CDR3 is TGTGCCAGCCAGGACAGCCAAGAGACCCAGTACTTC. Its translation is CASQDSQETQYF.

The CDR3: CASSFVTSGSRETQYF. DNA of the CDR3: TGTGCCAGCAGCTTCGTGACTAGCGGGAGTCGAGAGACCCAGTACTTC. This chain joins TRBV7-6 and TRBJ2-5; the match to TRBD2 covers 12 bases. The CDR3 runs to 16 residues. J gave up 4 bases and V 3 bases, and 6 bases lay outside the gene matches. Germline V gene data show CDR1 as SGHVS and CDR2 as FNYEAQ.

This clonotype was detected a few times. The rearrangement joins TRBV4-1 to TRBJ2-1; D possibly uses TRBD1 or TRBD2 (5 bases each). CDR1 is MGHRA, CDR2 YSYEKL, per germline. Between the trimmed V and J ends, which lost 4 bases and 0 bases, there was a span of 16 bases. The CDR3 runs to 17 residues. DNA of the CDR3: TGCGCCAGCAGCCCCGCCGCTGGGACCAGCTCCTACAATGAGCAGTTCTTC. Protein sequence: CASSPAAGTSSYNEQFF.

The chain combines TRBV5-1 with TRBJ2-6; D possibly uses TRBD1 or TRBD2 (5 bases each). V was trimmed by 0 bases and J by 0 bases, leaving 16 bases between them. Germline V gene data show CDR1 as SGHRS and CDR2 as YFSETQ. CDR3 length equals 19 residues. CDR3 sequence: CASSLASGTGNSGANVLTF. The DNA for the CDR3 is TGCGCCAGCAGCTTGGCCTCCGGGACGGGTAACTCTGGGGCCAACGTCCTGACTTTC. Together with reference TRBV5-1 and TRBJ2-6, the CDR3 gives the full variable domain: KAGVTQTPRYLIKTRGQQVTLSCSPISGHRSVSWYQQTPGQGLQFLFEYFSETQRNKGNFPGRFSGRQFSNSRSEMNVSTLELGDSALYLCASSLASGTGNSGANVLTFGAGSRLTVL.

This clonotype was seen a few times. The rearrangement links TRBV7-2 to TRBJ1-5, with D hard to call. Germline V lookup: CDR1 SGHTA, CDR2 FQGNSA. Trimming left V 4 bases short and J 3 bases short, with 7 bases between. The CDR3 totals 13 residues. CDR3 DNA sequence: TGTGCCAGCAGCTGGTATCCCAATCAGCCCCAGCATTTT. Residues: CASSWYPNQPQHF. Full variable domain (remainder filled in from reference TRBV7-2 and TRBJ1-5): GAGVSQSPSNKVTEKGKDVELRCDPISGHTALYWYRQSLGQGLEFLIYFQGNSAPDKSGLPSDRFSAERTGGSVSTLTIQRTQQEDSAVYLCASSWYPNQPQHFGDGTRLSIL.

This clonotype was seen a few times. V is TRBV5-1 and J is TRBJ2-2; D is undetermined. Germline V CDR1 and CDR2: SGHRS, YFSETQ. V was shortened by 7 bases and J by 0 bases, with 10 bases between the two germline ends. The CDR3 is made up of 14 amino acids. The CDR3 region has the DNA TGCGCCAGCTCCGGGCCCTCGAACACCGGGGAGCTGTTTTTT. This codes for CASSGPSNTGELFF. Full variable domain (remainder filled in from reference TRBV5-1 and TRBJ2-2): KAGVTQTPRYLIKTRGQQVTLSCSPISGHRSVSWYQQTPGQGLQFLFEYFSETQRNKGNFPGRFSGRQFSNSRSEMNVSTLELGDSALYLCASSGPSNTGELFFGEGSRLTVL.

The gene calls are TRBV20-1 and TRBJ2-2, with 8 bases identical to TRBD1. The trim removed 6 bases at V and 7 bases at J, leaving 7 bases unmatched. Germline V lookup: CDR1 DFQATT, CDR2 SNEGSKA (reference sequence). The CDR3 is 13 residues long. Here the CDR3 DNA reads TGCAGTGCCACGGGACAGGTGGGCGGGGAGCTGTTTTTT. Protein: CSATGQVGGELFF.

CDR3 in DNA: TGTGCCAGCAGTACCGGACAGGGCAAGACAGATACGCAGTATTTT. Protein product: CASSTGQGKTDTQYF. The chain joins TRBV6-6 to TRBJ2-3; 8 bases are shared with TRBD1. The germline V gene encodes CDR1 MNHNY and CDR2 SVGAGI (reference sequence). The V segment lost 5 bases and the J segment 3 bases; nucleotides outside the gene matches: 7. The CDR3 runs to 15 residues.

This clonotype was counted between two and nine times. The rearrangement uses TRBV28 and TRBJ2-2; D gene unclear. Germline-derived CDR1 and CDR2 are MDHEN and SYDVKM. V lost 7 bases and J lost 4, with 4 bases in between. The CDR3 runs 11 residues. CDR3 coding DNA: TGTGCCAGCAAGGGCACCGGGGAGCTGTTTTTT. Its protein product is CASKGTGELFF.